The source of this T cell receptor beta chain is a study of OX40 agonist ivuxolimab in advanced cancers. V was cut by 5 bases and J by 8 bases, with 13 bases left in between. The CDR3 extends over 14 amino acids. Germline CDR1 SGHAT, CDR2 FQNNGV. Clones were sequenced by immunoSEQ multiplex PCR, and TCRdb holds only the in-frame ones, with some missing. The table includes 82,000 or so clones, more than 70% detected once. The material sequenced was CD4+ or CD8+ T cells sorted from blood, taken in a trial of the OX40 agonist ivuxolimab. This TCR derives from an adult with an advanced solid tumor such as melanoma, head and neck, liver or kidney cancer. The chain joins TRBV11-2 to TRBJ1-6; D is unresolved. This CDR3 reads CASSMGAVDSPLHF. The CDR3 DNA sequence: TGTGCCAGCAGCATGGGCGCTGTGGATTCACCCCTCCACTTT. The entire variable domain, with the rest obtained from reference TRBV11-2 and TRBJ1-6, is as follows: EAGVAQSPRYKIIEKRQSVAFWCNPISGHATLYWYQQILGQGPKLLIQFQNNGVVDDSQLPKDRFSAERLKGVDSTLKIQPAKLEDSAVYLCASSMGAVDSPLHFGNGTRLTVT.